These T cell receptor beta chains were read from a single sample in a study of cytomegalovirus exposure and HLA in healthy donors. Assay: immunoSEQ multiplex PCR; the TCRdb copy retains only in-frame clones and omits some. The sample shows about 110,000 clones, about 81% of them seen only once. The sequenced material came from PBMCs. These receptors all stem from a man aged 30-40 years in good health and CMV-seronegative. Both conserved end residues are part of each CDR3. D genes are given only for firm matches. The size of a clone is reported for some rows only, either as once, few or many, or as a class for expanded clones.

J gene: TRBJ2-7
CDR3 length: 14
D gene: TRBD1
V gene: TRBV13
clone size: .
CDR3 protein: CASSFGDSSYEQYF
CDR3 DNA: TGTGCCAGCAGCTTTGGGGACAGTAGCTACGAGCAGTACTTC

J gene: TRBJ2-7
CDR3 length: 11
D gene: .
V gene: TRBV2
clone size: .
CDR3 protein: CASSVTYEQYF
CDR3 DNA: TGTGCCAGCAGCGTTACCTACGAGCAGTACTTC

J gene: TRBJ2-1
CDR3 length: 14
D gene: TRBD2
V gene: TRBV10-1
clone size: few
CDR3 protein: CASGTSASINEQFF
CDR3 DNA: TGCGCCAGCGGGACTAGCGCGTCCATCAATGAGCAGTTCTTC

J gene: TRBJ2-7
CDR3 length: 12
D gene: .
V gene: TRBV5-4
clone size: .
CDR3 protein: CASSLESYEQYF
CDR3 DNA: TGTGCCAGCAGCTTGGAGAGCTACGAGCAGTACTTC

J gene: TRBJ1-2
CDR3 length: 15
D gene: .
V gene: TRBV4-2
clone size: few
CDR3 protein: CASSHTTGYNYGYTF
CDR3 DNA: TGTGCCAGCAGTCACACGACAGGCTACAACTATGGCTACACCTTC

J gene: TRBJ2-5
CDR3 length: 16
D gene: TRBD2
V gene: TRBV4-3
clone size: few
CDR3 protein: CASSQVHGGIQETQYF
CDR3 DNA: TGCGCCAGCAGCCAAGTCCACGGGGGGATCCAAGAGACCCAGTACTTC

J gene: TRBJ2-3
CDR3 length: 16
D gene: TRBD2
V gene: TRBV27
clone size: .
CDR3 protein: CASSRPISGGSDTQYF
CDR3 DNA: TGTGCCAGCAGCCGCCCCATTTCGGGGGGGTCAGATACGCAGTATTTT

J gene: TRBJ1-3
CDR3 length: 12
D gene: .
V gene: TRBV29-1
clone size: .
CDR3 protein: CSYQGFGNTIYF
CDR3 DNA: TGCAGCTACCAGGGGTTTGGAAACACCATATATTTT

J gene: TRBJ2-7
CDR3 length: 15
D gene: TRBD2
V gene: TRBV7-2
clone size: .
CDR3 protein: CASSLPGLAGAEQYF
CDR3 DNA: TGTGCCAGCAGCTTACCGGGACTAGCGGGGGCCGAGCAGTACTTC

J gene: TRBJ2-1
CDR3 length: 18
D gene: TRBD2
V gene: TRBV5-1
clone size: .
CDR3 protein: CASSFFAGGIDSYNEQFF
CDR3 DNA: TGCGCCAGCAGCTTTTTTGCGGGGGGGATCGATTCCTACAATGAGCAGTTCTTC

J gene: TRBJ2-7
CDR3 length: 14
D gene: .
V gene: TRBV11-2
clone size: few
CDR3 protein: CASSLAGGLDEQYF
CDR3 DNA: TGTGCCAGCAGCTTAGCCGGGGGATTGGACGAGCAGTACTTC

J gene: TRBJ1-1
CDR3 length: 13
D gene: .
V gene: TRBV18
clone size: .
CDR3 protein: CASSPRAGEEAFF
CDR3 DNA: TGTGCCAGCTCACCGAGGGCAGGGGAAGAAGCTTTCTTT